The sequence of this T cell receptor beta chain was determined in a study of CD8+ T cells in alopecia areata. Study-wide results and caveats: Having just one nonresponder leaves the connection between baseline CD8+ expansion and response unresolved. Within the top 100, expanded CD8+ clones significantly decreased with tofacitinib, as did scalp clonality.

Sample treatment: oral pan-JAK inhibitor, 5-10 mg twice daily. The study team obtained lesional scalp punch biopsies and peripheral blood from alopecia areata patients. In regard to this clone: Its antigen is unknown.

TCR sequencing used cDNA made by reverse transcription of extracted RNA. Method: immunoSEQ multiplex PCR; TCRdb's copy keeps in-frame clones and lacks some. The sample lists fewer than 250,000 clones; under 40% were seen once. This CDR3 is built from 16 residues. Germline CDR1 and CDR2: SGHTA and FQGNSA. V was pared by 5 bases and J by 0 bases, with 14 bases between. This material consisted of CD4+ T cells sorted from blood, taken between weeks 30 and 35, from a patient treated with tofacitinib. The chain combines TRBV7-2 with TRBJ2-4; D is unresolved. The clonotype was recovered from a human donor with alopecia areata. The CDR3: CASSRLGPKAKNIQYF. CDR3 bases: TGTGCCAGCAGCCGTCTTGGACCAAAAGCCAAAAACATTCAGTACTTC.